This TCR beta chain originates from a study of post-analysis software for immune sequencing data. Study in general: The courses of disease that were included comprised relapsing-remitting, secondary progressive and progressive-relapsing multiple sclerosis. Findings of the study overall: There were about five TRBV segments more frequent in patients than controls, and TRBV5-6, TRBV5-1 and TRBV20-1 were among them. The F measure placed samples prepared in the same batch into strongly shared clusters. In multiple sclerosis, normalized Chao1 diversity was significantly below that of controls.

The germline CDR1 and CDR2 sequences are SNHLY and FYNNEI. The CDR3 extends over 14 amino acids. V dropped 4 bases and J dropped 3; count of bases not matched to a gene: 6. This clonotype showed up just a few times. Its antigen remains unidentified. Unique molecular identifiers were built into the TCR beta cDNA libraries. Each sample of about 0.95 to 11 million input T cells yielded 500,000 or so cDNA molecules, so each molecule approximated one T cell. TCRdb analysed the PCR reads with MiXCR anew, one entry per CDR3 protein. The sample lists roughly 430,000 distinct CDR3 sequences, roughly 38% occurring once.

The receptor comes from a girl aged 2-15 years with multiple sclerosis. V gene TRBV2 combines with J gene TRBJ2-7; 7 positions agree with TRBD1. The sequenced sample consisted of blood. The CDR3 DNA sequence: TGTGCCAGCAGTGGTAACAGGGGCGGCTACGAGCAGTACTTC. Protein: CASSGNRGGYEQYF.